This T cell receptor (beta chain) appears in the sequencing data of a study of regulatory T cells in long-lasting Graves disease. This clonotype was seen many times. What it binds is not known. Through Arm-PCR of CDR3 regions and iRepertoire HTBI primers, TCR beta libraries were built. In the authors' workflow: Taken together, the samples had 50 to 70 TRBV and approximately 15 TRBJ segments identified. TCRdb re-derived calls from the multiplex PCR reads in MiXCR, one entry per CDR3 protein. None of the V and J calls come from the authors' own analysis; TCRdb made them. The sample holds a few hundred thousand distinct CDR3 sequences, about 16% seen once. Regarding time point: newly diagnosed GD, antithyroid drugs for less than 3 months. PBMCs were the source of the RNA used for TCR sequencing. Patients with Graves' disease were diagnosed by American Thyroid Association guidelines. Whole-study results and caveats: Among persistent patients, a larger number of public clonotypes were shared (roughly 2,900) than among newly diagnosed patients (more than 850).

The TCR comes from a female donor with Graves disease. The material was peripheral blood mononuclear cells (PBMCs), obtained at new diagnosis, from a patient treated with antithyroid drugs.

The CDR3 bases are TGTGCCAGCAGCCAGTACACAGGGAGCACAGATACGCAGTATTTT. This codes for CASSQYTGSTDTQYF. This chain uses TRBV12-3 or TRBV12-4 with TRBJ2-3, with D maybe TRBD1 (6 bases). The CDR3 extends over 15 amino acids. V was cut by 6 bases and J by 0 bases, with 13 bases left in between.